This TCR beta chain derives from a study of blood T cell repertoires in COVID-19. Study information: Sources were T cells, B-cell-depleted T cells, or PBMCs; the material itself was cDNA or gDNA.

The germline V gene encodes CDR1 KGHSH and CDR2 LQKENI. This CDR3 contains 15 residues. The V gene lost 3 bases and the J gene lost 8 bases, with 14 bases spanning the gap. Study members were between about 18 and 90 years old and lived in roughly 24 US regions. The data were produced by immunoSEQ multiplex PCR, yet TCRdb's version contains in-frame clones alone and is incomplete. This table holds roughly 170,000 clones, less than 85% found once. This TCR derives from a woman aged 50 to 60 who had recovered from COVID-19. The chain uses TRBV18 and TRBJ2-6; the D gene is possibly TRBD1 (6 bases). The sequenced material came from PBMCs or T cells enriched from blood (not recorded which). The CDR3 loop reads CASSPDRSVSNVLTF. The CDR3 nucleotides are TGTGCCAGCTCACCTGACAGGAGCGTGTCCAACGTCCTGACTTTC.